These 2 T cell receptor beta chains share one sample of origin, sequenced in a study of response to subunit inactivated influenza vaccine (dated by TCRdb to the late 2010s). Libraries were constructed by RT-PCR. Sequenced on an Illumina HiSeq 2500. TCRdb itself trimmed the public reads at Q25 with fastp, ran MiXCR and retained productive beta chains. Entries that share a CDR3 protein sequence are merged under the most common genes and DNA. The sample data list hundreds of thousands of distinct CDR3 sequences, and 25% of these were observed just once. In total, the top ten clones hold approximately 2% of the sample. Source: CD4+ T cells sorted from PBMCs, taken 5 days after vaccination. These receptor sequences come from a man aged 50-60 years who received an inactivated influenza vaccine. Donor details come from another sample of the same person, matched by shared clones.

This chain joins TRBV28 and TRBJ2-5; D not certain. Germline V lookup: CDR1 MDHEN, CDR2 SYDVKM. This CDR3 has 14 residues. The germline V and J ends were trimmed by 1 base and 3 bases, with 9 bases remaining between them. DNA of the CDR3: TGTGCCAGCAGTTTATTGTGGACCGAAGAGACCCAGTACTTC. Encoded protein: CASSLLWTEETQYF.

CDR3 residues: CASSEEGGHYNEQFF. CDR3 DNA: TGTGCCAGCAGTGAGGAGGGGGGGCACTACAATGAGCAGTTCTTC. The chain joins TRBV6-4 to TRBJ2-1; possible D gene TRBD2, 7 bases. V was pared by 3 bases and J by 3 bases, with 12 bases between. The CDR3 is 15 residues long. Looked up from germline, CDR1 is MRHNA and CDR2 is SNTAGT.